These 11 T cell receptor beta chains originate from one sample sequenced in a study of T-cell memory formation after mild COVID-19. TCRdb independently ran MiXCR on the 5' RACE reads; one entry per CDR3 protein. Among about 110,000 distinct CDR3 sequences, 15% to 20% were seen once, and the ten largest hold 5% to 6.5%. The sample was PBMCs or a T cell subset sorted from them (not recorded which). The receptors originated from a man younger than 35 who had mild COVID-19 (a few samples of this study predate the infection). Cell type and time point are not known.

This clonotype was seen only a few times. The J gene is TRBJ2-7, the V gene TRBV7-3; D is possibly TRBD2 (5 bases). V lost 1 base and J lost 2, with 12 bases in between. The germline V gene encodes CDR1 SGHTA and CDR2 FQGTGA. CDR3 length: 15 residues. CDR3 residues: CASSLRRGPPYEQYF. The CDR3 DNA follows: TGTGCCAGCAGCTTAAGAAGAGGGCCCCCCTACGAGCAGTACTTC.

The chain links TRBV12-3 or TRBV12-4 to TRBJ2-1; 7 bases agree with TRBD1. This CDR3 is 13 amino acids long. After removal of 6 bases from V and 7 bases from J, the junction contained 6 bases not matched to a gene. CDR3 in amino acids: CASRQGIGNEQFF. The CDR3 coding sequence is TGTGCCAGCAGACAGGGGATCGGGAATGAGCAGTTCTTC.

In its sample, this clonotype was seen a few times. The rearrangement uses TRBV20-1 and TRBJ2-7, with a possible D match to TRBD1 (6 bases). Trimming removed 4 bases from V and 4 bases from J, with 8 bases in between. The CDR3 covers 11 residues. CDR1 is DFQATT, CDR2 SNEGSKA, per germline (reference sequence). CDR3 coding DNA: TGCAGTGCTATAGACAGGTACGAGCAGTACGTC. The encoded protein is CSAIDRYEQYV.

This clonotype was detected only a few times. This sequence joins TRBV5-1 and TRBJ1-2; TRBD1 matches 8 bases. The V gene's germline CDR1 is SGHRS and CDR2 YFSETQ. The J segment lost 6 bases and the V segment lost 2 bases, leaving 12 bases of the junction unmatched. This CDR3 region has 16 residues. DNA for the CDR3: TGCGCCAGCAGCTTAAGGTCAGGGGGCGTAGGTGATGGCTACACCTTC. Encoded protein: CASSLRSGGVGDGYTF.

This clonotype was recorded a few times. CDR3 residues: CSASGGGGPQHF. The CDR3 DNA reads as TGCAGTGCCAGCGGAGGTGGAGGGCCCCAGCATTTT. This rearrangement joins TRBV20-1 to TRBJ1-5; D is unresolved. The CDR3 has 12 amino acids. Trimming shortened V by 6 bases and J by 9 bases, and 15 bases separated the two germline ends. Germline loops: CDR1 DFQATT, CDR2 SNEGSKA (reference sequence).

The CDR3 DNA reads as TGTGCCAGCACTTCGGCCCCAGCGGGACTAGCGGTCTACAATGAGCAGTTCTTC. Encoded protein: CASTSAPAGLAVYNEQFF. The chain links TRBV6-2 or TRBV6-3 to TRBJ2-1; 11 bases are a match to TRBD2. V dropped 7 bases and J dropped 3; count of bases not matched to a gene: 14. Germline CDR1 and CDR2: MNHEY and SVGEGT. The CDR3 covers 18 residues.

This chain joins TRBV12-3 or TRBV12-4 and TRBJ2-5, with a tentative D call TRBD1 (5 bases). Trimming pared 7 bases from V and 7 bases from J, leaving 16 bases between. The CDR3 has 13 residues. CDR3 nucleotides: TGTGCCAGCATCCTAGGGGCTAGTGGGACCCAGTACTTC. It yields the protein CASILGASGTQYF.

CDR3 region: CASSLDGGGYTF. CDR3 DNA: TGTGCCAGCAGCTTAGACGGGGGAGGCTACACCTTC. J is TRBJ1-2 and V is TRBV7-2, with a weak D call TRBD1 (5 bases). V was pared by 1 base and J by 8 bases, with 8 bases between. This CDR3 has 12 amino acids. CDR1 is SGHTA, CDR2 FQGNSA, per germline.

The chain has TRBV12-3 or TRBV12-4 and TRBJ2-3; 9 positions match TRBD2. CDR3 length: 14 amino acids. J was trimmed by 3 bases and V by 3 bases; bases with no gene match: 1. The chain's CDR3 is CASSFTSGTDTQYF. The DNA for the CDR3 is TGTGCCAGCAGTTTTACTAGCGGGACAGATACGCAGTATTTT.

This clonotype was picked up a small number of times. The rearrangement joins TRBV5-1 to TRBJ1-4; no clear D. CDR1 SGHRS and CDR2 YFSETQ come from the germline V gene. The CDR3 contains 12 residues. The V gene lost 0 bases and the J gene lost 7 bases, with 4 bases spanning the gap. This chain's CDR3 is CASSLDREKLFF. In DNA, the CDR3 is TGCGCCAGCAGCTTGGATCGTGAAAAACTGTTTTTT.

The rearrangement links TRBV20-1 to TRBJ2-7; the D gene is possibly TRBD1 (6 bases). V lost 6 bases and J 3 bases, leaving 18 bases between the germline ends. Germline lookup yields CDR1 DFQATT and CDR2 SNEGSKA (reference sequence). CDR3 length equals 14 residues. The CDR3 reads CSASKAGVGYEQYF. The CDR3 coding sequence is TGCAGTGCCTCCAAGGCAGGGGTGGGCTACGAGCAGTACTTC.